These 9 T cell receptor beta chains were sequenced from one sample in a study of regulatory T cells in long-lasting Graves disease. Documented time point: persistent/refractory GD, antithyroid drugs over 5 years with positive TRAb. Following extraction of RNA from PBMCs, that RNA was used to make the TCR library. Arm-PCR of CDR3 regions and iRepertoire HTBI primers were used to build TCR beta libraries. TCRdb processed the multiplex PCR reads anew with MiXCR; each CDR3 protein has one entry. This table holds 430,000 or so distinct CDR3 sequences, about 21% found once. This sample comprised peripheral blood mononuclear cells (PBMCs), obtained when the disease was refractory, from a patient treated with antithyroid drugs. These receptors came from a female donor with Graves disease.

The genes are TRBV2 and TRBJ2-3; 8 nucleotides agree with TRBD1. Germline V CDR1 and CDR2: SNHLY, FYNNEI. The CDR3 contains 15 residues. V shed 4 bases and J 4 bases; nucleotides not matched to a gene: 7. The CDR3 here is CASSGSGGGADTQYF. CDR3 sequence (DNA): TGTGCCAGCAGTGGGTCAGGGGGCGGGGCAGATACGCAGTATTTT.

This clonotype was counted many times. The chain has TRBV7-2 and TRBJ1-5; D may be TRBD1 (6 bases). The V gene's germline CDR1 is SGHTA and CDR2 FQGNSA. This CDR3 comprises 14 residues. The V end lost 2 bases, the J end lost 7 bases, and 12 bases lay between the germline ends. The chain's CDR3 is CASSLTGPSQPQHF. The CDR3 DNA reads as TGTGCCAGCAGCTTAACAGGGCCTAGCCAGCCCCAGCATTTT.

This chain uses TRBV15 with TRBJ2-4, with D possibly TRBD2 on 6 matching bases. Germline CDR1 LNHNV, CDR2 YYDKDF (reference sequence). Trimming pared 0 bases from V and 1 base from J, leaving 19 bases between. The CDR3 has 19 residues. The CDR3 loop is CATSRDAGPREGAKNIQYF. The DNA for the CDR3 is TGTGCCACCAGCAGAGACGCGGGACCCAGAGAAGGGGCCAAAAACATTCAGTACTTC.

This clonotype was recorded many times. The rearrangement uses TRBV28 and TRBJ2-6; 9 nucleotides align to TRBD1. This CDR3 has 18 residues. After removal of 3 bases from V and 0 bases from J, the junction contained 6 bases not matched to a gene. Looked up from germline, CDR1 is MDHEN and CDR2 is SYDVKM. The CDR3 region has the DNA TGTGCCAGCAGTTTCCTCGGGACAGGGAGCTCTGGGGCCAACGTCCTGACTTTC. Translating gives CASSFLGTGSSGANVLTF.

This clonotype showed up many times. V is TRBV28 and J is TRBJ2-2, with 9 bases matching TRBD2. The CDR3 has 16 amino acids. Germline lookup yields CDR1 MDHEN and CDR2 SYDVKM. J lost 3 bases, V lost 5 bases, and 7 bases had no gene match. CDR3: CASSVGLALDTGELFF. The CDR3 DNA is TGTGCCAGCAGTGTGGGACTAGCACTCGACACCGGGGAGCTGTTTTTT.

This clonotype occurred many times. The chain combines TRBV2 with TRBJ2-2; D uncertain. Deletions cut 11 bases from V and 0 bases from J, with 16 bases between. The germline V gene encodes CDR1 SNHLY and CDR2 FYNNEI. This CDR3 has 15 residues. The CDR3 is CASSKTGTNTGELFF. CDR3 nucleotide sequence: TGTGCCTCGAGCAAAACCGGTACGAACACCGGGGAGCTGTTTTTT.

There are many counts of this clonotype. V usage is TRBV5-8 and J usage is TRBJ2-5, with TRBD2 matching 12 bases. This CDR3 comprises 13 residues. Trimming removed 4 bases from V and 6 bases from J; junction bases left unmatched: 1. Germline V gives CDR1 SGHTS, CDR2 YDEGEE. CDR3 loop: CASSRTSGKTQYF. The CDR3 DNA reads as TGTGCCAGCAGCCGGACTAGCGGGAAGACCCAGTACTTC.

This chain uses TRBV28 with TRBJ2-3, with TRBD2 matching 7 bases. Germline values: CDR1 MDHEN, CDR2 SYDVKM. Trimming removed 5 bases from V and 1 base from J; junction bases left unmatched: 15. The CDR3 length is 18 residues. The CDR3 sequence is CASSPPGLLAAGTDTQYF. In DNA form, the CDR3 reads TGTGCCAGCAGTCCCCCGGGGTTGCTAGCGGCAGGCACAGATACGCAGTATTTT.

V and J are TRBV19 and TRBJ1-1, with 11 nucleotides matching TRBD1. Trimming at V came to 9 bases and at J to 5 bases, leaving 5 bases not matched to a gene. Germline V gives CDR1 LNHDA, CDR2 SQIVND (reference sequence). CDR3 length: 13 amino acids. CDR3 protein: CASHGTGGTEAFF. CDR3 coding DNA: TGTGCCAGCCACGGGACAGGGGGGACTGAAGCTTTCTTT.